A single TCR beta chain is shown here with its context. The specificity of this receptor is unknown. The record has no base qualities; no much larger clone is one base away. Sorted unstimulated T cells and proliferating T cells recovered from mixed lymphocyte reactions were subjected to TCRbeta CDR3 sequencing. Fresh whole blood from around 11 HLA-typed healthy donors was used to isolate PBMCs. These data belong to a study of siplizumab effects on memory and regulatory T cells (dated 2019 in TCRdb). In the study overall: The study looked at the effect of siplizumab, an anti-CD2 antibody, on alloreactive T-cell subsets in allogeneic mixed lymphocyte reactions made from human PBMCs.

Sequences MNHEY (CDR1) and SMNVEV (CDR2) are obtained from the germline V gene (reference sequence). Trimmed from V: 3 bases; trimmed from J: 4 bases; junction bases lacking a gene match: 4. From the cysteine through the phenylalanine, the CDR3 covers 14 amino acids. Only the CDR3 DNA stays, 42 bases, in frame from base 1. Libraries were made using the immunoSEQ multiplex PCR assay. Each sample had roughly 90,000 TCR templates assayed by the deep sequencing platform. Genomic DNA extracted from sorted T cells was used for TCRbeta CDR3 sequencing. On the authors' methods: The R programming language was used for clonal analysis of TCRbeta CDR3 data. Alloreactive CD4+ and CD8+ clones were defined by comparing unstimulated samples with post-reaction CFSE-low samples. By matching sequences to the repertoires of sorted unstimulated Treg and non-Treg cells, each alloreactive CD4+ clone was assigned a regulatory or non-regulatory origin. The immuneACCESS repertoire file appears here via TCRdb, limited to in-frame rearrangements. These files lack a portion of the clones; in checked studies, under half of the deficit traces to unresolved V genes, and the cause of the others is not known. V and J calls and clone size are copied from that table; D and trimming were computed from the DNA. This sample lists tens of thousands of clones; over 85% were detected once. The top ten hold roughly 38% of the sample.

What the authors observed across the whole study: Of the alloreactive CD4+ clones that could be mapped, the Treg-derived share averaged around 70% with siplizumab compared with around 27% in control reactions. The cumulative frequency of alloreactive sequences that could be traced back to unstimulated CD4+ memory T cells was significantly reduced by siplizumab. Unstimulated naive T cells appeared to be more diverse than memory T cells, and naive cells seemed to make a substantial contribution to the alloresponse. Sequences below about 10^-5 frequency were poorly captured, so only a minor fraction of alloreactive clones could be mapped to unstimulated subsets. The suppressive function of proliferating Tregs from siplizumab cultures was not functionally confirmed. A naive or memory phenotype could not be assigned to roughly 80-97% of proliferating CD4+ or CD8+ clones.

The sequencing input was CD8+ T cells sorted from blood. The source of this sequence is a human donor in good health. The rearrangement combines TRBV27 with TRBJ2-5, and 8 bases in between align with TRBD2. The DNA sequence follows: TGTGCCAGCAGTTTGTCGGCGGGAGGAGAGACCCAGTACTTC. This encodes CASSLSAGGETQYF.